This T cell receptor (beta chain) was sequenced for a study of CD8+CD57+ T cells in acquired aplastic anemia. As for the study in general: DNA recovered from sorted CD4+ and CD8+ cells had a mean of roughly 3 ug.

Patients picked for sequencing had shown CD8+CD57+ cell expansion detected by flow cytometry. The CDR3 length is 16 residues. Germline values: CDR1 GTSNPN, CDR2 SVGIG (reference sequence). V was shortened by 3 bases and J by 2 bases, with 17 bases between the two germline ends. Genomic DNA, the template, was used for profiling of the TCR beta VDJ and CDR3. Via MiXCR, TCRdb re-called the reads, giving one row per CDR3 protein. The sample records just over 450,000 distinct CDR3 sequences, around 30% being singletons. General study results and limits: Patients were compared with controls for CD8+ Simpson's diversity, and no significant difference emerged.

Notes on this clonotype: What it binds is unknown.

The chain joins TRBV30 to TRBJ1-3, with D possibly TRBD1 on 5 matching bases. The TCR sequence derives from a human donor with aplastic anemia. Sequencing was performed on sorted CD4+, CD8+, or CD8+CD57+ T cells (not recorded which) from PBMCs. CDR3 amino acids: CAWRGDRKVPGNTIYF. Written as DNA, the CDR3 is TGTGCCTGGAGGGGGGACCGAAAGGTACCTGGAAACACCATATATTTT.